This entry features one T cell receptor (beta chain) sequence. The PCR was carried out with 60 Vbeta primers and 13 Jbeta primers. TCRdb's table, derived via immunoSEQ multiplex PCR, lists solely in-frame clones and lacks some. The sample lists around 180,000 clones; about 80% were seen once. The CDR3 covers 14 residues. V trimming: 8 bases; J trimming: 3 bases; junction bases outside the gene matches: 8. In germline, CDR1 is MDHEN, CDR2 SYDVKM. This sample is drawn from a study of cytomegalovirus exposure and HLA in healthy donors. The specimen was PBMCs. The V call is TRBV28, the J call TRBJ2-5, with TRBD2 matching 8 bases. The origin of this receptor is a woman in her fifties or sixties in good health and CMV-seronegative. The CDR3 reads CASGGGGGKETQYF. For the CDR3, the DNA is TGTGCCAGCGGGGGGGGCGGGGGGAAAGAGACCCAGTACTTC.